The sequence of this TCR beta chain was determined in a study of T cells in Graves' hyperthyroidism and ophthalmopathy. First hyperthyroidism diagnosis is when the blood sample was obtained, before any ophthalmopathy symptoms. Each 10 ml fresh peripheral blood draw supplied the PBMCs. Looked up from germline, CDR1 is KGHSH and CDR2 is LQKENI. This CDR3 is 16 amino acids long. The V and J ends lost 4 bases and 9 bases, in that order; junction bases with no gene match: 7. RNA transcripts provided the source from which TCR beta CDR3 regions were amplified. First-round RT-PCR of the TCR CDR3 relied on the HTBI primer set. A single record per CDR3 protein comes from TCRdb applying MiXCR to the multiplex PCR reads. The sample contains 150,000 or so distinct CDR3 sequences, roughly a fifth of which appear only once. This clonotype came up many times.

The chain links TRBV18 to TRBJ1-6; 12 bases are shared with TRBD1. Sequencing was done on a sample of blood. This sequence originates from a woman aged 45-60 years with Graves' hyperthyroidism that later progressed to Graves' ophthalmopathy. CDR3 in amino acids: CASSRDGTGGSSPLHF. The CDR3 coding sequence is TGTGCCAGCTCACGAGACGGGACAGGGGGCAGTTCACCCCTCCACTTT.